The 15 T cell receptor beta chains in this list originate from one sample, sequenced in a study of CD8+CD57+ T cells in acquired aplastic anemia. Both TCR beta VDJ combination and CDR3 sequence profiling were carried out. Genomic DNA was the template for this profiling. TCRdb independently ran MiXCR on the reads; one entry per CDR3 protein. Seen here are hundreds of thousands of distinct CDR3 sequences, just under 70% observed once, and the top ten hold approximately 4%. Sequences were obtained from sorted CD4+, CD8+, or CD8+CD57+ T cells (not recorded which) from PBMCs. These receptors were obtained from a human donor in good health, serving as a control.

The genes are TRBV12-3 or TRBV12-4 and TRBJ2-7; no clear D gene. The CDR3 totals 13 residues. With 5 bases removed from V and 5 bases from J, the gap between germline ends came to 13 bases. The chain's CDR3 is CASSPGKGNEQYF. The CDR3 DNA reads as TGTGCCAGCAGTCCGGGCAAGGGTAACGAGCAGTACTTC.

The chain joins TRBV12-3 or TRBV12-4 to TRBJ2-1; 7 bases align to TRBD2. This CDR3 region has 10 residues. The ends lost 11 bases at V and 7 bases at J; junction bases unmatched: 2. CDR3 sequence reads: CAAGGNEQFF. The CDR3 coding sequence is TGTGCCGCCGGGGGGAATGAGCAGTTCTTC.

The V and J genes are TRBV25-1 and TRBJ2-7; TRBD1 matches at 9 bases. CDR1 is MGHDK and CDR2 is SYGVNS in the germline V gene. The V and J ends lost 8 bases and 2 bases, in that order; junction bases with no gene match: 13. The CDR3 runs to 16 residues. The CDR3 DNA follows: TGTGCCAGCGGTCCCCTCGGGGACAGGGATACCTACGAGCAGTACTTC. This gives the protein CASGPLGDRDTYEQYF.

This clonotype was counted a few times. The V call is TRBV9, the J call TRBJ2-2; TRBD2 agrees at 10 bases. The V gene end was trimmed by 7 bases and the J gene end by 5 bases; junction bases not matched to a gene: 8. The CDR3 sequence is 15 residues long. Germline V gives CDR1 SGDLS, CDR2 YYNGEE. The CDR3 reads CASHLETSGTGELFF. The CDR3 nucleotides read TGTGCCAGCCATCTGGAGACTAGCGGGACCGGGGAGCTGTTTTTT.

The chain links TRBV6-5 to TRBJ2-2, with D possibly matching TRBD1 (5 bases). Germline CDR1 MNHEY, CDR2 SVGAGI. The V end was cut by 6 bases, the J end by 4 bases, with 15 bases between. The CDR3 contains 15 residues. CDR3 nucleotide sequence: TGTGCCAGCAGCGACAGCAGGGTGGGCACCGGGGAGCTGTTTTTT. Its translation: CASSDSRVGTGELFF.

The CDR3: CASSSNKNTEAFF. The CDR3 DNA sequence: TGTGCCAGCAGCTCGAACAAGAACACTGAAGCTTTCTTT. V usage is TRBV7-9 and J usage is TRBJ1-1; D is uncertain. The V and J ends lost 4 bases and 1 base respectively, with 7 bases between them. The CDR3 loop spans 13 amino acids. Germline V lookup: CDR1 SEHNR, CDR2 FQNEAQ (reference sequence).

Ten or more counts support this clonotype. The CDR3 sequence is CASSPGSVETQYF. DNA of the CDR3: TGTGCCAGCTCACCAGGGTCGGTCGAGACCCAGTACTTC. The J gene is TRBJ2-5, the V gene TRBV18; D gene ambiguous. Germline lookup yields CDR1 KGHSH and CDR2 LQKENI. V was clipped by 2 bases and J by 5 bases, with 9 bases between them. This CDR3 has 13 amino acids.

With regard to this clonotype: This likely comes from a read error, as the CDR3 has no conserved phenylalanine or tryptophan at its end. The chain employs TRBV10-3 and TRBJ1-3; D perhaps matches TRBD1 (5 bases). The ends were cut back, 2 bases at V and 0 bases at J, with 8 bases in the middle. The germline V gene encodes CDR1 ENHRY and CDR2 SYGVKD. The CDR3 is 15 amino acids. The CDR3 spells CAISERGDSGNTIYG. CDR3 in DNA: TGTGCCATCAGTGAGCGAGGGGACTCTGGAAACACCATATATGGT.

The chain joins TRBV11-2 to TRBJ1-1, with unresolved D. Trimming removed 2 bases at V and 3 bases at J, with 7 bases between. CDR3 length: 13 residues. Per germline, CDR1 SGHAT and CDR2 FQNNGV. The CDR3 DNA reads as TGTGCCAGCAGCTTACGGGGATACACTGAAGCTTTCTTT. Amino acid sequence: CASSLRGYTEAFF.

This chain's CDR3 is CATSREIHRGRAGELFF. The CDR3 DNA reads as TGTGCCACCAGCAGGGAAATTCACAGGGGGAGGGCCGGGGAGCTGTTTTTT. V is TRBV15 and J is TRBJ2-2, with D possibly being TRBD1 (8 bases). The CDR3 has 17 residues. The V gene lost 3 bases and the J gene lost 6 bases, with 20 bases spanning the gap. Germline V gene data show CDR1 as LNHNV and CDR2 as YYDKDF (reference sequence).

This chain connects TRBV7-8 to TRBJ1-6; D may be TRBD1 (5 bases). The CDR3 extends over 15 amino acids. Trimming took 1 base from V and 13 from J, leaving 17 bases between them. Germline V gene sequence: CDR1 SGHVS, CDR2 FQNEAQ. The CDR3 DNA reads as TGTGCCAGCAGCTTAGGATCAGGGTACAATGAGCCCCTCCACTTT. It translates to CASSLGSGYNEPLHF.

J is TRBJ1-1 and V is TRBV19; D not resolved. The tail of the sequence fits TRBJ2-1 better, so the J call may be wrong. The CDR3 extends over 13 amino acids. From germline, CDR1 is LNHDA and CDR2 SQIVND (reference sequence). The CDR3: CASSVGYLKTQFF. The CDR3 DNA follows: TGTGCCAGTAGTGTCGGGTATTTGAAGACCCAGTTCTTC.

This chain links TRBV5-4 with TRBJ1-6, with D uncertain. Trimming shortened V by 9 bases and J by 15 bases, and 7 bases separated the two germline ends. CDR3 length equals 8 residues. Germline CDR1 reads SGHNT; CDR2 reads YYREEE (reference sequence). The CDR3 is CAIKLLHF. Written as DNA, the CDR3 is TGTGCCATCAAACTCCTCCACTTT. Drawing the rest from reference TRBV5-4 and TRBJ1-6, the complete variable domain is ETGVTQSPTHLIKTRGQQVTLRCSSQSGHNTVSWYQQALGQGPQFIFQYYREEENGRGNFPPRFSGLQFPNYSSELNVNALELDDSALYLCAIKLLHFGNGTRLTVT.

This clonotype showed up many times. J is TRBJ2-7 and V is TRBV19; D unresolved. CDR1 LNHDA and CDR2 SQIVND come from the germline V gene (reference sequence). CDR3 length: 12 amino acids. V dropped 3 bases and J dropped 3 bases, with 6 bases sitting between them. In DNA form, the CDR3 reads TGTGCCAGTAGTATTGAAGTCTACGAGCAGTACTTC. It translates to CASSIEVYEQYF.

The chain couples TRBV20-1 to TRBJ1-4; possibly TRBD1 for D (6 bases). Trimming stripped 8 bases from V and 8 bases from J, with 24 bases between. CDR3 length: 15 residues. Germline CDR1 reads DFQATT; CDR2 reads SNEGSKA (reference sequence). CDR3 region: CSMAQGEGAYEKLFF. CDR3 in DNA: TGCAGTATGGCACAGGGTGAAGGGGCGTACGAAAAACTGTTTTTT.